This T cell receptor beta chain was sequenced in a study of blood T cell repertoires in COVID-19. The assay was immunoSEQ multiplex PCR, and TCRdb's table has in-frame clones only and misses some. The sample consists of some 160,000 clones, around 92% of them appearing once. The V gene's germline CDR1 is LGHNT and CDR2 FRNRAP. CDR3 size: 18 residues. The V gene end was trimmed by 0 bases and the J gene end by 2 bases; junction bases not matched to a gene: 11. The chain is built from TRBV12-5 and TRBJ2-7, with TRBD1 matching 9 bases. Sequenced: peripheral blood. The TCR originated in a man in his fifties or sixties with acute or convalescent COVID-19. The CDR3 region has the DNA TGTGCTAGTGGTTTGGTATTATTTGGGGACAGGGAGACCTACGAGCAGTACTTC. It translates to CASGLVLFGDRETYEQYF.